The present TCR beta chain was sequenced within a study of T cells in Graves' hyperthyroidism and ophthalmopathy. This clonotype was detected ten times or more. Amplified regions were TCR beta CDR3 sequences from RNA transcripts. A first-round RT-PCR of the TCR CDR3 used the HTBI primer set. MiXCR, run by TCRdb on the multiplex PCR reads, gives a single entry per CDR3 protein. This sample has some 440,000 distinct CDR3 sequences; around 14% occur once, and the top ten carry 7.5% to 8%. This CDR3 contains 15 residues. Looked up from germline, CDR1 is SEHNR and CDR2 is FQNEAQ (reference sequence). Between the trimmed V and J ends, which lost 1 base and 5 bases, there was a span of 13 bases.

The V call is TRBV7-9, the J call TRBJ2-3; TRBD1 is a possible D gene (6 bases). Sequenced sample: blood. The source of this sequence is a young woman with Graves' hyperthyroidism. CDR3 residues: CASSLDRARRDTQYF. CDR3 bases: TGTGCCAGCAGCTTAGACAGGGCGAGAAGAGATACGCAGTATTTT.